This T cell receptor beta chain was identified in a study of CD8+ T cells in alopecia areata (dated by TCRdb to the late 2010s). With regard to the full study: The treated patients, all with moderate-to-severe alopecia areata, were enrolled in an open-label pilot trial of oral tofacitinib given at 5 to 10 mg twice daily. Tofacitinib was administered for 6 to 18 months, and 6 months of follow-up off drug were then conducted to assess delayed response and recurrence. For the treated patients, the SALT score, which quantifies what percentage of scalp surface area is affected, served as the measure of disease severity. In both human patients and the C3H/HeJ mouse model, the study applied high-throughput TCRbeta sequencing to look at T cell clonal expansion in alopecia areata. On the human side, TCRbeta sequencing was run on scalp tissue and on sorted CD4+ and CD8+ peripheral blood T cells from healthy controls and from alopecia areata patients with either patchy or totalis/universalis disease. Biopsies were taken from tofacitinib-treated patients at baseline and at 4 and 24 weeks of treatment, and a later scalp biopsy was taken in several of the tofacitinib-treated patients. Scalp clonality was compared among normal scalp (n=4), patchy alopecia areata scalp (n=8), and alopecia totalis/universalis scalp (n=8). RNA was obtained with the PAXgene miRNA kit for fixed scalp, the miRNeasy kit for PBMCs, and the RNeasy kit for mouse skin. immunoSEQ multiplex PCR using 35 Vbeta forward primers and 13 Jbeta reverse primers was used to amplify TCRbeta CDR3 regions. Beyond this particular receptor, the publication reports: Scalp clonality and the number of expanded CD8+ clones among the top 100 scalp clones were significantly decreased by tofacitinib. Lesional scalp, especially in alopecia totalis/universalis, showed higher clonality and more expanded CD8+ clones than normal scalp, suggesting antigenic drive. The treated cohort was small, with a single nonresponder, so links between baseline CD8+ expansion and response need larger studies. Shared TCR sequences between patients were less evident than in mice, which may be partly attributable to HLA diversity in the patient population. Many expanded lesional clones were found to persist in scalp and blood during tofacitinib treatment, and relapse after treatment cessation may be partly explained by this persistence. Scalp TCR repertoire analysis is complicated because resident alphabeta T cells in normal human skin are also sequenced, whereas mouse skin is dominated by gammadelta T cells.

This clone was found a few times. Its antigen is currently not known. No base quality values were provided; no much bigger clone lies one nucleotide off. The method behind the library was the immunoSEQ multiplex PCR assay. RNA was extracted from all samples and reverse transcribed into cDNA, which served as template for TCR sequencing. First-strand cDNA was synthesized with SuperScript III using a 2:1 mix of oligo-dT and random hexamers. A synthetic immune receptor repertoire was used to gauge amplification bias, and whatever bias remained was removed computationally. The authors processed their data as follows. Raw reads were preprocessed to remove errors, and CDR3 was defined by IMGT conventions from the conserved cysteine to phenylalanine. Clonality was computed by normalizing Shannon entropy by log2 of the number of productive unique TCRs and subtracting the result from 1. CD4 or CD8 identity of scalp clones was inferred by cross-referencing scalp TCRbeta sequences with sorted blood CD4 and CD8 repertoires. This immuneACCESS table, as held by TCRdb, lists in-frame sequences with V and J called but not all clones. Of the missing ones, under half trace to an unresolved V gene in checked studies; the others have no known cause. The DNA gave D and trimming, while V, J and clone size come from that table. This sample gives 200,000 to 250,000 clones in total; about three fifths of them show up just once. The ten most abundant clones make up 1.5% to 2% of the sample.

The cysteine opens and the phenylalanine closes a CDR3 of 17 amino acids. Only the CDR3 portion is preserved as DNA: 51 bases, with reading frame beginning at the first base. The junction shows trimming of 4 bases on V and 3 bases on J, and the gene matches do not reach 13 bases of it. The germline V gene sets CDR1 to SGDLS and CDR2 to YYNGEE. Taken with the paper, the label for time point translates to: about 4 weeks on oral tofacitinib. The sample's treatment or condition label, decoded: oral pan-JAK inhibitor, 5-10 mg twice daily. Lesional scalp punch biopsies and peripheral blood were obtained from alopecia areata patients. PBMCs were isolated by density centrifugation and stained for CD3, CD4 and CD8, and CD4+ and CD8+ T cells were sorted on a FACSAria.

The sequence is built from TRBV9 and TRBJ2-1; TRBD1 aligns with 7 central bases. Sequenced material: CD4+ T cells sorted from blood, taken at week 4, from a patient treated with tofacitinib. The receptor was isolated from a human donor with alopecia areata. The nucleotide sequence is TGTGCCAGCAGCCCATCCCATGGGGGACAGAGCTACAATGAGCAGTTCTTC. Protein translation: CASSPSHGGQSYNEQFF.